These T cell receptor beta chains were read from a single sample in a study of cytomegalovirus exposure and HLA in healthy donors. The data were produced by immunoSEQ multiplex PCR, yet TCRdb's version contains in-frame clones alone and is incomplete. Of around 130,000 clones in the sample, around 81% were seen once. Material: PBMCs. The origin of the receptors is a woman between 45 and 65 years old in good health and CMV-seronegative. CDR3s include the opening cysteine and the closing phenylalanine or tryptophan. D genes are given only for firm matches. Clone size is shown for a subset of rows, as once, few, many or a class of expanded clone.

TRBV7-9,-,TRBJ2-1,-,TGTGCCAGCAGCTTAGGTTTTGACAGTTGGAATGAGCAGTTCTTC,CASSLGFDSWNEQFF
TRBV7-9,-,TRBJ1-1,-,TGTGCCAGCAGCCCTCAGGGCCCCGCGGTTGGGAACACTGAAGCTTTCTTT,CASSPQGPAVGNTEAFF
TRBV28,TRBD1,TRBJ1-6,once,TGTGCCAGTAATCGGAGGACAGGGAAAAATTCACCCCTCCACTTT,CASNRRTGKNSPLHF
TRBV5-6,TRBD1,TRBJ2-5,-,TGTGCCAGCAGCTTGGCTGGACAGGGCGAGACCCAGTACTTC,CASSLAGQGETQYF
TRBV2,TRBD1,TRBJ1-1,-,TGTGCCAGCAGTTACCGGGACAGGGGTCAAAACACTGAAGCTTTCTTT,CASSYRDRGQNTEAFF
TRBV10-3,-,TRBJ2-7,-,TGTGCCATCAGTGACAGGGGCGCCTACGAGCAGTACTTC,CAISDRGAYEQYF
TRBV4-1,-,TRBJ2-1,-,TGCGCCAGCAGCTCCAGATCAGGGGCGCATGAGCAGTTCTTC,CASSSRSGAHEQFF
TRBV28,-,TRBJ2-3,-,TGTGCCAGCACCCCGACCTTCATCAGGGGACCTAGCACAGATACGCAGTATTTT,CASTPTFIRGPSTDTQYF
TRBV30,-,TRBJ1-2,-,TGTGCCTGGAGTGTATCAGGCAGGGTGAGCTATGGCTACACCTTC,CAWSVSGRVSYGYTF
TRBV7-9,-,TRBJ2-3,-,TGTGCCAGCAGCTTCAACACACAGAGCACAGATACGCAGTATTTT,CASSFNTQSTDTQYF
TRBV27,-,TRBJ2-7,-,TGTGCCAGCAGTCCCTGGGACTCATCCCGGTCCGAGCAGTACTTC,CASSPWDSSRSEQYF
TRBV6-6,-,TRBJ1-3,-,TGTGCCAGCAGTTACCTGCTAGAATCGTCTGGAAACACCATATATTTT,CASSYLLESSGNTIYF
TRBV28,TRBD1,TRBJ2-5,-,TGTGCCAGCAGATCACAGGGGGAAGAGACCCAGTACTTC,CASRSQGEETQYF
TRBV7-2,-,TRBJ1-5,-,TGTGCCAGCAGCCGAGACGGGGATCAGCCCCAGCATTTT,CASSRDGDQPQHF
TRBV7-3,-,TRBJ2-1,-,TGTGCCAGCAGCTTAGGTTTCGGGTTCAGGGCCGAGCAGTTCTTC,CASSLGFGFRAEQFF
TRBV4-3,-,TRBJ1-2,few,TGCGCCAGCAGCCAAGATTCCCGGGACTATGGCTACACCTTC,CASSQDSRDYGYTF
TRBV6-1,-,TRBJ1-5,-,TGTGCCAGCAGTGAGATGCCAGGGGATCAGCCCCAGCATTTT,CASSEMPGDQPQHF
TRBV5-1,TRBD2,TRBJ2-5,-,TGCGCCAGCAGCTCCGGGCTAGCGGGCACTTATCAAGAGACCCAGTACTTC,CASSSGLAGTYQETQYF
TRBV7-2,-,TRBJ2-1,-,TGTGCCAGCAGCTTAGCGGAGGCCTCCTACAATGAGCAGTTCTTC,CASSLAEASYNEQFF
TRBV11-3,TRBD2,TRBJ2-3,-,TGTGCCAGCAGCTTAGCGGGAGGGCCTACAGATACGCAGTATTTT,CASSLAGGPTDTQYF
TRBV6-1,-,TRBJ1-5,-,TGTGCCAGCAGCTGGACAACTAGCAATCAGCCCCAGCATTTT,CASSWTTSNQPQHF
TRBV10-3,TRBD2,TRBJ2-1,once,TGTGCCATCAGTGAGCCCCGGGGGGCGGGAGGTAACAATGAGCAGTTCTTC,CAISEPRGAGGNNEQFF
TRBV12-1,-,TRBJ1-2,-,TGTGCCAGCAGCTTTCCCATTGGGACAGGGAAGTATTCTGGCTACACCTTC,CASSFPIGTGKYSGYTF
TRBV30,-,TRBJ1-5,-,TGTGCCTGGAGTACAGAGCTCAATCAGCCCCAGAATTTT,CAWSTELNQPQNF
TRBV15,TRBD2,TRBJ2-3,-,TGTGCCACCAGCCGGGGGGTTGGCGCAGATACGCAGTATTTT,CATSRGVGADTQYF
TRBV7-7,-,TRBJ1-2,once,TGTGCTAGCAGCTTAGGTTTCAAGGCAGGCCGGGGCTATGGCTACACCTTC,CASSLGFKAGRGYGYTF
TRBV19,-,TRBJ2-7,-,TGTGCCAGTAGTATTAGCCCGGGACACCGAGGGCTGTACGAGCAGTACTTC,CASSISPGHRGLYEQYF
TRBV5-1,TRBD2,TRBJ2-2,-,TGCGCCAGCACAGATGGGCTAGCGGTCACCGGGGAGCTGTTTTTT,CASTDGLAVTGELFF
TRBV5-6,-,TRBJ1-1,few,TGTGCCAGCAGCCCGGGACACCCGAACACTGAAGCTTTCTTT,CASSPGHPNTEAFF
TRBV7-6,TRBD2,TRBJ2-1,-,TGTGCCAGCAGCTTAGCTGTACTAGCGCCAAGCTCCTACAATGAGCAGTTCTTC,CASSLAVLAPSSYNEQFF
TRBV5-1,-,TRBJ1-5,-,TGCGCCAGCAGCTTGGGGGCGAATCAGCCCCAGAATTTT,CASSLGANQPQNF
TRBV4-2,-,TRBJ1-1,-,TGTGCCAGCAGCCAAGTTTTAAGACAACATAGAGGGGGGGACACTGAAGCTTTCTTT,CASSQVLRQHRGGDTEAFF
TRBV4-2,-,TRBJ1-2,-,TGTGCCAGCAGCCTCGGACCCGGGGATGGTGGCTACACCTTC,CASSLGPGDGGYTF
TRBV29-1,TRBD1,TRBJ2-5,-,TGCAGCGTTGGACAGGGGGCGCAGGAGACCCAGTACTTC,CSVGQGAQETQYF
TRBV11-2,TRBD1,TRBJ2-7,-,TGTGCCAGCAGCCTATCCACGATGACAGGGGGTAAATCCTACGAGCAGTACTTC,CASSLSTMTGGKSYEQYF
TRBV9,-,TRBJ2-5,-,TGTGCCAGCAGCGCGACACAGGGTTCAGAGACCCAGTACTTC,CASSATQGSETQYF
TRBV4-2,TRBD1,TRBJ2-1,-,TGTGCCAGCAGCCAAGATAGGCAGGGGGCCTACAATGAGCAGTTCTTC,CASSQDRQGAYNEQFF
TRBV5-1,TRBD2,TRBJ2-1,-,TGCGCCAGCAGCTTGTATCTAGCGGGTGCGGACAATGAGCAGTTCTTC,CASSLYLAGADNEQFF